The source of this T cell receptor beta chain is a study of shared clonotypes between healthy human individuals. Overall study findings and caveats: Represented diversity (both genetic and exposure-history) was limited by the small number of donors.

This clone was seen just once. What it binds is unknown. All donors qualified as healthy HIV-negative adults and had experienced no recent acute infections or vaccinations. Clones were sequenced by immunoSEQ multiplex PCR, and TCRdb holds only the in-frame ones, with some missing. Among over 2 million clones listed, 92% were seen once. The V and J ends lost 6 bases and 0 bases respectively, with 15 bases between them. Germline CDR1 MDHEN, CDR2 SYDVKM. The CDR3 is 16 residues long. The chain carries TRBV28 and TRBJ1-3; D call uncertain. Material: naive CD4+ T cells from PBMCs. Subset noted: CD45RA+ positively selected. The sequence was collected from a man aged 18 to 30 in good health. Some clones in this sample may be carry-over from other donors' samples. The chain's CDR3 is CASRLAWSYSGNTIYF. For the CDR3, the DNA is TGTGCCAGCAGGCTGGCTTGGTCATACTCTGGAAACACCATATATTTT.